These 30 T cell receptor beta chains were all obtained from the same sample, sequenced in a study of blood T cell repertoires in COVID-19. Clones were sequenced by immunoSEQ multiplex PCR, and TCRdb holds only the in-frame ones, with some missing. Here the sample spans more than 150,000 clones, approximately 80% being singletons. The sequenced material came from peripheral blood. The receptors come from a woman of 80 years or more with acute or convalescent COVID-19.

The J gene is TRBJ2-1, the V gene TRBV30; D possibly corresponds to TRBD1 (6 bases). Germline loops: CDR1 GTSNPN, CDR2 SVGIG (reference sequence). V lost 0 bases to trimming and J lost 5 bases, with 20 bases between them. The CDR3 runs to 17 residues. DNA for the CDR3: TGTGCCTGGAGTGTGGGTAGGGGGAGCCGCCATGACAATGAGCAGTTCTTC. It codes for CAWSVGRGSRHDNEQFF. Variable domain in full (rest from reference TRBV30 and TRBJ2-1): SQTIHQWPATLVQPVGSPLSLECTVEGTSNPNLYWYRQAAGRGLQLLFYSVGIGQISSEVPQNLSASRPQDRQFILSSKKLLLSDSGFYLCAWSVGRGSRHDNEQFFGPGTRLTVL.

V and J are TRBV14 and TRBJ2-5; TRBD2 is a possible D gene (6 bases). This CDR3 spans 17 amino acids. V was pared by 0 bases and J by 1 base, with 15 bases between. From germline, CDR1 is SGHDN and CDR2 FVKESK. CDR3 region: CASSQDRAGTRQETQYF. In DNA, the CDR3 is TGTGCCAGCAGCCAAGATCGGGCGGGAACTCGCCAAGAGACCCAGTACTTC.

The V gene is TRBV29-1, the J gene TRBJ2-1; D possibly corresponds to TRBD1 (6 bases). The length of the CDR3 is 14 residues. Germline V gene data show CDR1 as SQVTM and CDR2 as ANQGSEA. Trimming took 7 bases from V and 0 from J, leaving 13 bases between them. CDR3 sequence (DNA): TGCAGCGAAGTCCAGACAGGCTCCTACAATGAGCAGTTCTTC. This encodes CSEVQTGSYNEQFF.

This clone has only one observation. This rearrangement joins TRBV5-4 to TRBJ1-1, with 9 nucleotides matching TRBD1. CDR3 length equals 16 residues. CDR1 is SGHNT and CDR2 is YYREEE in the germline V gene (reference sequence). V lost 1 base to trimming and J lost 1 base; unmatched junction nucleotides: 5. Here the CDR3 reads CASSLLQGARNTEAFF. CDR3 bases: TGTGCCAGCAGCTTGCTACAGGGGGCACGGAACACTGAAGCTTTCTTT.

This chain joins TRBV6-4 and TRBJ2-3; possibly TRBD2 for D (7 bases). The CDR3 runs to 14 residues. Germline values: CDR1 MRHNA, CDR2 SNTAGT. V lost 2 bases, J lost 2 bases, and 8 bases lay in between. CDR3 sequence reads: CASSDGGATDTQYF. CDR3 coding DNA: TGTGCCAGCAGTGACGGGGGGGCCACAGATACGCAGTATTTT.

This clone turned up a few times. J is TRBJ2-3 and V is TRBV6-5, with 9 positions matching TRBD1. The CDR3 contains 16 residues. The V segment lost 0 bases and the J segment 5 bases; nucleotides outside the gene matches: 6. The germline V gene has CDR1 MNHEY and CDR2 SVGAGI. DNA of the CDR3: TGTGCCAGCAGTTACTCCCTAGGACAGGGGTTAGATACGCAGTATTTT. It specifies CASSYSLGQGLDTQYF.

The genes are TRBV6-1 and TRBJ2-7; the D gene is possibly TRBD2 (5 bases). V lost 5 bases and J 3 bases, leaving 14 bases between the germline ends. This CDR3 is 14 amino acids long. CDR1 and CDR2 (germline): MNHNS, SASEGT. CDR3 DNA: TGTGCCAGCAGTCTCCGGGATATGGGCTACGAGCAGTACTTC. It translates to CASSLRDMGYEQYF.

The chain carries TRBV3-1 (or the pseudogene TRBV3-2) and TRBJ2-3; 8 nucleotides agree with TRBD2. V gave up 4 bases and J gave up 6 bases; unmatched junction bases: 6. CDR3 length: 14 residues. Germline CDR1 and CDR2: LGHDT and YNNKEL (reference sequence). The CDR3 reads CASSPGLASDTQYF. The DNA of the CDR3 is TGTGCCAGCAGCCCCGGACTAGCATCGGATACGCAGTATTTT.

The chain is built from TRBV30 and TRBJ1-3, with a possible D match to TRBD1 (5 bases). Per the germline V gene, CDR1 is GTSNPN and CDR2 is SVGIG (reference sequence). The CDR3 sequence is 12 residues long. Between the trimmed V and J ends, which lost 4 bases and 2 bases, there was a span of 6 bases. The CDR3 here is CAWTGAGNTIYF. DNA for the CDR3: TGTGCCTGGACGGGGGCTGGAAACACCATATATTTT.

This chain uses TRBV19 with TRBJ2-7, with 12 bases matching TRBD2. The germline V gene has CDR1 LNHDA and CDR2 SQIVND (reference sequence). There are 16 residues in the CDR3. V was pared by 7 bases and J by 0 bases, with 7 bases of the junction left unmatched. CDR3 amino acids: CASNTSGRSSSYEQYF. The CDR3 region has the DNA TGTGCCAGTAATACTAGCGGGAGGTCCTCCTCCTACGAGCAGTACTTC.

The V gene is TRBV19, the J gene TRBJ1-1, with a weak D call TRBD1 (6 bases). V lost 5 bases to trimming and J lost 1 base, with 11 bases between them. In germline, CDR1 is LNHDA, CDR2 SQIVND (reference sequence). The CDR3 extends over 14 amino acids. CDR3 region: CASSPRTENTEAFF. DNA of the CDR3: TGTGCCAGTAGTCCAAGGACAGAGAACACTGAAGCTTTCTTT.

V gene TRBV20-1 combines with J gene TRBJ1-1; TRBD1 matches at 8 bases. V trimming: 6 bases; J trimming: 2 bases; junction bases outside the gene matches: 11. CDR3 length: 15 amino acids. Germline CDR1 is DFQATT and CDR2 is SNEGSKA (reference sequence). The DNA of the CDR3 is TGCAGTGCCAGTCCCGGGACAGGAGGTAACACTGAAGCTTTCTTT. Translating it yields CSASPGTGGNTEAFF.

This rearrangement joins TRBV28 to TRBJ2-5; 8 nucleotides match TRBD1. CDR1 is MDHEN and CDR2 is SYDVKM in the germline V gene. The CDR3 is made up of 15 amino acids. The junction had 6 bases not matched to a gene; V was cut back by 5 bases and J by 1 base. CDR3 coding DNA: TGTGCCAGCAGTCCTCAGGGGGCAGGCCAAGAGACCCAGTACTTC. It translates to CASSPQGAGQETQYF.

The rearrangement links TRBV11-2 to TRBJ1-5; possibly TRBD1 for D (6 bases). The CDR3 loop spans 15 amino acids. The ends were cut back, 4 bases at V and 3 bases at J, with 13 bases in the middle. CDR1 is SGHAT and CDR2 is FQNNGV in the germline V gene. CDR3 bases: TGTGCCAGCAGCTCGCAATCAGGGGACAATCAGCCCCAGCATTTT. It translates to CASSSQSGDNQPQHF.

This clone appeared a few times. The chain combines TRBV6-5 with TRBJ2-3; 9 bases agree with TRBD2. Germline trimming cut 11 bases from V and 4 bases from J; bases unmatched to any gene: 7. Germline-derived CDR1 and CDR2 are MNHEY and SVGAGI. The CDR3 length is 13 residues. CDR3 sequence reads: CAGRAGGSDTQYF. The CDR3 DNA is TGTGCCGGTAGGGCGGGAGGGTCAGATACGCAGTATTTT.

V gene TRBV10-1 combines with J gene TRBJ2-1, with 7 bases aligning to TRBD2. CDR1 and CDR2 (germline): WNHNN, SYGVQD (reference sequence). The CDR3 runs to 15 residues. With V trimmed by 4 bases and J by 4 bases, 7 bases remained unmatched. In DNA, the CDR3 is TGCGCCAGCAGTGGGAAGCGGGACGGGTACAATGAGCAGTTCTTC. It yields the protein CASSGKRDGYNEQFF.

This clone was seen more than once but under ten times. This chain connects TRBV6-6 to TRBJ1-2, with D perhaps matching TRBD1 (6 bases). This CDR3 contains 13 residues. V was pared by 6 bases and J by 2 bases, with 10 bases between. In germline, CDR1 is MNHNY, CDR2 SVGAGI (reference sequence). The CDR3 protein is CASRMDSNYGYTF. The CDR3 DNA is TGTGCCAGCAGAATGGACAGCAACTATGGCTACACCTTC.

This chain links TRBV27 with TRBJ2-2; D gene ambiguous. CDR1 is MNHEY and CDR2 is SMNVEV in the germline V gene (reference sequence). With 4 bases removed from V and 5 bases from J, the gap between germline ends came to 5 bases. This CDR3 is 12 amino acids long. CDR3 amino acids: CASSSQTGELFF. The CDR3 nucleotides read TGTGCCAGCAGTTCCCAAACCGGGGAGCTGTTTTTT.

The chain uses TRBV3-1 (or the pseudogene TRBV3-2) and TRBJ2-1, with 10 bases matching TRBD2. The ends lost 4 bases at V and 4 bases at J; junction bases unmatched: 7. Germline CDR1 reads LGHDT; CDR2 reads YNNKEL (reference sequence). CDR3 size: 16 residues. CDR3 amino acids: CASSPTSGTAYNEQFF. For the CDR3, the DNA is TGTGCCAGCAGCCCTACTAGCGGGACGGCTTACAATGAGCAGTTCTTC.

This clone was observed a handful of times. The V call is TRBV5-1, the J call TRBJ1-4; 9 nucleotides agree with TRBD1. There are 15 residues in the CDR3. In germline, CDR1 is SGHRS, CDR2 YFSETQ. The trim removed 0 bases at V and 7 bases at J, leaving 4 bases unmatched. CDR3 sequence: CASSLGGTGSEKLFF. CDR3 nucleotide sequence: TGCGCCAGCAGCTTGGGGGGGACAGGGTCTGAAAAACTGTTTTTT.

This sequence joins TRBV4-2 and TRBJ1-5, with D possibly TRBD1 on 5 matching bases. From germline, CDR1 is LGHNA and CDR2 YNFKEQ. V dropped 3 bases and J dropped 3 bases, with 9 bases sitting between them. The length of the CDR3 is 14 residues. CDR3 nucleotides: TGTGCCAGCAGCCACCGACAGTTCAATCAGCCCCAGCATTTT. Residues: CASSHRQFNQPQHF.

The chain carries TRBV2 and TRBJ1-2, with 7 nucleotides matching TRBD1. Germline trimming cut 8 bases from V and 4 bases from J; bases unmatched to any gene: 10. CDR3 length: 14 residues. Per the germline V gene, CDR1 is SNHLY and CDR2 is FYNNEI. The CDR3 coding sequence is TGTGCCAGCGTAAGGGGGCCCACAGCCTATGGCTACACCTTC. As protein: CASVRGPTAYGYTF.

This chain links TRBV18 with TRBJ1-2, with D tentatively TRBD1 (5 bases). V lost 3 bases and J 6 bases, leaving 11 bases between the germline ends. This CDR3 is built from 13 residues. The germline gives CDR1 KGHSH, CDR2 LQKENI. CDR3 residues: CASSPDSSHGYTF. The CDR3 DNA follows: TGTGCCAGCTCACCCGACAGTTCGCATGGCTACACCTTC.

CDR3 loop: CASSWASGLSYEQYF. CDR3 sequence (DNA): TGTGCCAGCAGTTGGGCTAGCGGTCTCTCCTACGAGCAGTACTTC. The V call is TRBV6-5, the J call TRBJ2-7; 7 bases match TRBD2. Looked up from germline, CDR1 is MNHEY and CDR2 is SVGAGI. The CDR3 contains 15 residues. With V trimmed by 4 bases and J by 0 bases, 6 bases remained unmatched.

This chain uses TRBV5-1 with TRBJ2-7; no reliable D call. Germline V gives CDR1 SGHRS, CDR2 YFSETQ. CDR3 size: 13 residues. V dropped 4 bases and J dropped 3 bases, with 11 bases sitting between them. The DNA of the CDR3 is TGCGCCAGCAGCACGACACCTTTCTACGAGCAGTACTTC. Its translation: CASSTTPFYEQYF.

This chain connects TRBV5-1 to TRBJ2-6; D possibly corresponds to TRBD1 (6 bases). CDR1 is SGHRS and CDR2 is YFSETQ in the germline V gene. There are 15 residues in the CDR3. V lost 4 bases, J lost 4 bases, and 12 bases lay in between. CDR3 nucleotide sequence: TGCGCCAGCAGCGAAACAGGGAAAGGGGCCAACGTCCTGACTTTC. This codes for CASSETGKGANVLTF.

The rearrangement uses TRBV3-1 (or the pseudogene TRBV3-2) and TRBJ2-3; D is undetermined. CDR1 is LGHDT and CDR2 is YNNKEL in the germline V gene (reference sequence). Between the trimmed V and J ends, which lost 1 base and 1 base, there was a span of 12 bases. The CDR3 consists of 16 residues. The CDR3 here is CASSQAALAGTDTQYF. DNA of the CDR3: TGTGCCAGCAGCCAAGCGGCGTTAGCCGGCACAGATACGCAGTATTTT.

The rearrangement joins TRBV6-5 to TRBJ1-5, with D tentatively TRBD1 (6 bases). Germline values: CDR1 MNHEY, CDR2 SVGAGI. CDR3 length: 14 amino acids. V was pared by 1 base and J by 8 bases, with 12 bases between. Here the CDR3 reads CASSYFWGLEPQHF. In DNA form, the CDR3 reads TGTGCCAGCAGTTACTTCTGGGGGCTAGAGCCCCAGCATTTT.

CDR3 nucleotides: TGTGCCAGCAGCTTGGCCGCAGGGGCGGGTGGCTACACCTTC. It yields the protein CASSLAAGAGGYTF. The V and J genes are TRBV7-6 and TRBJ1-2; possibly TRBD1 for D (6 bases). The V end lost 3 bases, the J end lost 7 bases, and 15 bases lay between the germline ends. Germline V lookup: CDR1 SGHVS, CDR2 FNYEAQ. The length of the CDR3 is 14 residues. Full variable domain (rest looked up from reference TRBV7-6 and TRBJ1-2): GAGVSQSPRYKVTKRGQDVALRCDPISGHVSLYWYRQALGQGPEFLTYFNYEAQQDKSGLPNDRFSAERPEGSISTLTIQRTEQRDSAMYRCASSLAAGAGGYTFGSGTRLTVV.

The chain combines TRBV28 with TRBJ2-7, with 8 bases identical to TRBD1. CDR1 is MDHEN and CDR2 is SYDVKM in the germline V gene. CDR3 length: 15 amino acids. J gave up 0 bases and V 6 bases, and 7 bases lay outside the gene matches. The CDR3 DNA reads TGTGCCAGCAGGCCTCCCGGGACAGGCTCCTACGAGCAGTACTTC. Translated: CASRPPGTGSYEQYF.